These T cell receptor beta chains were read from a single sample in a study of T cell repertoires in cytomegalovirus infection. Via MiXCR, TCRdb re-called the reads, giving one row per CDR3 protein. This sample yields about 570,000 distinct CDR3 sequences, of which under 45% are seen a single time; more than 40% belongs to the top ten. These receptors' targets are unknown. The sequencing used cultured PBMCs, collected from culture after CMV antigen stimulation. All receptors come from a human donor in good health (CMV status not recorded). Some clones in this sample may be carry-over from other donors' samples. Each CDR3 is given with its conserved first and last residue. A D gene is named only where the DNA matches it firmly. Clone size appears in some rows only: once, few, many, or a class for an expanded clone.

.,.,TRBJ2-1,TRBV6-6,CASSEGGRQFF,TGTGCCAGCAGTGAGGGGGGGCGGCAGTTCTTC
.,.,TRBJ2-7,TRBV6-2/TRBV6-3,CASTLAWAYEQYF,TGTGCCAGCACTCTAGCTTGGGCCTACGAGCAGTACTTC
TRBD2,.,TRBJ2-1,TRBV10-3,CAISATSGTSYNEQFF,TGTGCCATCAGTGCGACTAGCGGGACCTCCTACAATGAGCAGTTCTTC
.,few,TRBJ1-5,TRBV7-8,CASSLAPPTGQPQHF,TGTGCCAGCAGCTTAGCGCCGCCTACGGGACAGCCCCAGCATTTT
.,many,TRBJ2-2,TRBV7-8,CASSLARENTGELFF,TGTGCCAGCAGCTTAGCTAGGGAAAACACCGGGGAGCTGTTTTTT
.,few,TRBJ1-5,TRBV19,CASSDYSNQPQHF,TGTGCCAGCAGCGATTATAGCAATCAGCCCCAGCATTTT
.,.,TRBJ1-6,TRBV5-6,CASSLGQPTGVSALHF,TGTGCCAGCAGCTTGGGCCAGCCCACAGGAGTTTCGGCCCTCCACTTT
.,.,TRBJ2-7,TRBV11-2,CASEGAGSYEQYF,TGTGCCAGCGAAGGGGCAGGCTCCTACGAGCAGTACTTC
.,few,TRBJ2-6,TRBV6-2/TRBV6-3,CASSWIGTLGVDGANVLTF,TGTGCCAGCAGTTGGATTGGGACCCTGGGGGTAGATGGGGCCAACGTCCTGACTTTC
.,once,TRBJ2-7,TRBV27,CASSRVSASQQYF,TGTGCCAGCTCCCGGGTCTCAGCGTCTCAGCAGTACTTC
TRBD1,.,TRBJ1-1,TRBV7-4,CASSLVLGGQATTEAFF,TGTGCCAGCAGCTTAGTATTAGGGGGACAGGCGACCACTGAAGCTTTCTTT
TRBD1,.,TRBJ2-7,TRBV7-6,CASSSVGTGSYEQYF,TGTGCCAGCAGCTCCGTCGGGACAGGGTCCTACGAGCAGTACTTC
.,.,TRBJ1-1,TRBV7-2,CASSSYMGAEAFF,TGTGCCAGCAGCTCCTACATGGGAGCTGAAGCTTTCTTT
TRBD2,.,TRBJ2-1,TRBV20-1,CSALTSGINNEQFF,TGCAGTGCTTTGACTAGCGGAATTAACAATGAGCAGTTCTTC
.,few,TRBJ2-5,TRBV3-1,CASSQGSGETQYF,TGTGCCAGCAGCCAAGGGTCTGGAGAGACCCAGTACTTC
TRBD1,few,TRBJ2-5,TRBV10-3,CAISESTGTGTRETQYF,TGTGCCATCAGTGAGTCGACCGGGACAGGGACCCGAGAGACCCAGTACTTC
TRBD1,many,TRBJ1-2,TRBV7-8,CASSLQQGDYGYTF,TGTGCCAGCAGCCTCCAACAGGGGGACTATGGCTACACCTTC
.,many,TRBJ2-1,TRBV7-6,CASSPNRKRAYNEQFF,TGTGCCAGCAGCCCCAATCGCAAGCGGGCCTACAATGAGCAGTTCTTC
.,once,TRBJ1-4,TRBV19,CASSMQSTNEKLFF,TGTGCCAGTAGTATGCAGTCAACTAATGAAAAACTGTTTTTT
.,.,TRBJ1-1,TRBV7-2,CASSLLIGTTEAFF,TGTGCCAGCAGCTTATTGATAGGGACCACTGAAGCTTTCTTT
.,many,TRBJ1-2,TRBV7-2,CASLWVASPNYGYTF,TGTGCCAGCCTATGGGTAGCCAGTCCTAACTATGGCTACACCTTC
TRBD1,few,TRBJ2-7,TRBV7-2,CASSLAGRGKEQYF,TGTGCCAGCAGCTTAGCGGGCAGGGGGAAGGAACAGTACTTC